This T cell receptor beta chain comes out of a study of T cell responses to AZD1222 COVID-19 vaccine. Study in general: Second doses were pooled across both intervals (about 4 or about 12 weeks).

As for this clone: Its target is not known.

This table comes from immunoSEQ multiplex PCR, and its TCRdb copy is limited to in-frame clones, with some not included. The data contain about 97,000 clones, about 85% of them seen just once; the ten biggest clones take up more than 4.5%. CDR1 is SGHRS and CDR2 is YFSETQ in the germline V gene. This CDR3 contains 15 residues. The J segment lost 6 bases and the V segment lost 4 bases, leaving 10 bases of the junction unmatched. Broader study findings: Reportedly, close to half of spike-specific TCRs are directed against unmutated variant regions. Elevations in Spike-specific TCR breadth and depth followed administration of two AZD1222 doses.

The receptor's source is an adult in good health. The material was peripheral blood, obtained on day 0 of AZD1222 vaccination. The chain recombines TRBV5-1 with TRBJ1-1; 9 bases align to TRBD1. The CDR3 spells CASSLERRDRAEAFF. The CDR3 bases are TGCGCCAGCAGCCTAGAAAGGCGGGACAGGGCTGAAGCTTTCTTT.